Listed here is a single T cell receptor (beta chain). What it recognizes is unknown. Germline CDR1 is LNHDA and CDR2 is SQIVND (reference sequence). The CDR3 has 14 amino acids. With 9 bases clipped from V and 6 bases from J, the junction kept 7 bases outside the gene matches. Prior to sequencing, the ViraFEST assay stimulated PBMC with viral peptide pools, which expanded the antigen-specific CD4+ T cells. CD4+ T cell isolation took place after approximately 11 days of culture. Absence of prior SARS-CoV-2 infection characterized the vaccine recipients, who showed negative nucleocapsid antibodies. Wells containing two million PBMC each were cultured with 10 IU/ml IL-2 and approximately 10 ug/ml peptides. Using immunoSEQ multiplex PCR, the repertoire was profiled, and TCRdb retains in-frame clones only, with some absent. The sample has roughly 53,000 clones, 79% seen once. This entry belongs to a study of vaccination effects on CD4 cells after COVID-19.

This specimen was CD4+ T cells from PBMCs cultured with HCoV-OC43 spike peptides, taken before COVID-19 vaccination. The subset was: HCoV-OC43 spike overlapping peptide pool stimulation. V usage is TRBV19 and J usage is TRBJ1-4; 10 nucleotides agree with TRBD1. The clonotype was recovered from a human donor who received a COVID-19 vaccine. Here the CDR3 DNA reads TGTGCCAGCGCCGAGACAGGGGGCGATGAAAAACTGTTTTTT. It yields the protein CASAETGGDEKLFF.